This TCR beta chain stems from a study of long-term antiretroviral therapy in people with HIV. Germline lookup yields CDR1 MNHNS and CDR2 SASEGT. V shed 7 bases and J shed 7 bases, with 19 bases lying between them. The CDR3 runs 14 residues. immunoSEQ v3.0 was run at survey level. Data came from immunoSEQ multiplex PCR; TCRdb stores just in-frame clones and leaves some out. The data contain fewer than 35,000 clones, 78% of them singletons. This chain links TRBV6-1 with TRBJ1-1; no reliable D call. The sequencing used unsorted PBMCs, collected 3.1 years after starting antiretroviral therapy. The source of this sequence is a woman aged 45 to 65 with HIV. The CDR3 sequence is CASNPGGRTSEAFF. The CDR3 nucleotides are TGTGCCAGCAATCCTGGAGGCAGGACCAGTGAAGCTTTCTTT.